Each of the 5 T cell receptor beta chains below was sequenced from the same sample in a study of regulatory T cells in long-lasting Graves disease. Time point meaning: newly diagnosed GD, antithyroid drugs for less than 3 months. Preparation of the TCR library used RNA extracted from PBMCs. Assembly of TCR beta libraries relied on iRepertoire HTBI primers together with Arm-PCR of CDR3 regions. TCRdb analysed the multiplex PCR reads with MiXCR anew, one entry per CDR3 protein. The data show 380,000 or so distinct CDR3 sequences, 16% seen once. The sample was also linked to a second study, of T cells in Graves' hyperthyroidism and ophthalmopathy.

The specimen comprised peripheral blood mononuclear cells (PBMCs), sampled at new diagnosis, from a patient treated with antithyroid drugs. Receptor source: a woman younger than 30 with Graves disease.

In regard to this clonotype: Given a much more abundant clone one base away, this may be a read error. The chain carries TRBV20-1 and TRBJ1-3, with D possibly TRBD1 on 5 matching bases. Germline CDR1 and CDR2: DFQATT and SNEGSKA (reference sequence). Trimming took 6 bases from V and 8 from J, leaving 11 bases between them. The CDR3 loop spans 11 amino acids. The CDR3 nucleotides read TGCAGTGCCAGGGCGGGAGACACCATATATTTT. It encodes CSARAGDTIYF.

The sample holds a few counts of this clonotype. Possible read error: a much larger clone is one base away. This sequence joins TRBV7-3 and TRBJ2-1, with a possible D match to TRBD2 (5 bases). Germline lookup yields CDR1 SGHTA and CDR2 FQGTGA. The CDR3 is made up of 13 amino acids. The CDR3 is CASSLSPSQEPFF. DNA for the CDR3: TGTGCCAGCAGCTTAAGTCCTAGCCAGGAGCCGTTCTTC.

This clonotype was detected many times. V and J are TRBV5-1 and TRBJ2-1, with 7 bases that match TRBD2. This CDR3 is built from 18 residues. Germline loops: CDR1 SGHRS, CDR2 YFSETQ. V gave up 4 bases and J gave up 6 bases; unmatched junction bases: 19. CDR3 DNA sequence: TGCGCCAGCAGCCTATGGGGGACTAATCCCACCTTACGCAATGAGCAGTTCTTC. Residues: CASSLWGTNPTLRNEQFF. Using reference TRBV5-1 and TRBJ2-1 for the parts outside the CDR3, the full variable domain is KAGVTQTPRYLIKTRGQQVTLSCSPISGHRSVSWYQQTPGQGLQFLFEYFSETQRNKGNFPGRFSGRQFSNSRSEMNVSTLELGDSALYLCASSLWGTNPTLRNEQFFGPGTRLTVL.

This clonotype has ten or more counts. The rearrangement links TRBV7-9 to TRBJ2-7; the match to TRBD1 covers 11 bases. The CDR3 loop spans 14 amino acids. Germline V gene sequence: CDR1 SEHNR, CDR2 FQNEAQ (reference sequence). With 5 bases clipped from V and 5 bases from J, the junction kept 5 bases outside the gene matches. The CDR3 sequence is CASSKDRGQDEQYF. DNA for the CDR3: TGTGCCAGCAGCAAGGACAGGGGGCAGGACGAGCAGTACTTC.

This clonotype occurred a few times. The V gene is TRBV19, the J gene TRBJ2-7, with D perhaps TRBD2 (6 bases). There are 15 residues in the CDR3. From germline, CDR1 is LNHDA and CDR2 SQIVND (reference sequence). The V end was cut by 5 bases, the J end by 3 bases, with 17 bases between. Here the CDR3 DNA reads TGTGCCAGTAGTCCCCCGGGGACTCCAATCTACGAGCAGTACTTC. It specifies CASSPPGTPIYEQYF.